These 3 T cell receptor beta chains were all obtained from the same sample, sequenced in a study of siplizumab effects on memory and regulatory T cells. The data were produced by immunoSEQ multiplex PCR, yet TCRdb's version contains in-frame clones alone and is incomplete. The sample carries some 100,000 clones, 94% recorded once. Sequenced: Tregs sorted from blood. These receptors all stem from a human donor in good health.

This chain joins TRBV10-1 and TRBJ2-7, with 7 nucleotides matching TRBD1. There are 13 residues in the CDR3. CDR1 and CDR2 (germline): WNHNN, SYGVQD (reference sequence). Germline trimming cut 10 bases from V and 3 bases from J; bases unmatched to any gene: 9. For the CDR3, the DNA is TGCGCCACCGCCCGGGACAGTCGCTACGAGCAGTACTTC. Translated: CATARDSRYEQYF.

Regarding this clone: This CDR3 is also generated by other DNA sequences in the sample. This rearrangement joins TRBV19 to TRBJ1-1; D might be TRBD1 (6 bases). Germline V gene lookup returns CDR1 LNHDA and CDR2 SQIVND (reference sequence). This CDR3 has 13 amino acids. V lost 2 bases and J lost 4, with 8 bases in between. CDR3 in DNA: TGTGCCAGTAGTATACGGGGGCCCACTGAAGCTTTCTTT. This gives the protein CASSIRGPTEAFF.

This chain joins TRBV5-6 and TRBJ2-7; 7 nucleotides align to TRBD2. The V gene's germline CDR1 is SGHDT and CDR2 YYEEEE. This CDR3 has 15 residues. V trimming: 5 bases; J trimming: 2 bases; junction bases outside the gene matches: 10. For the CDR3, the DNA is TGTGCCAGCAGGGCAAACGGGAGGTTAACCTACGAGCAGTACTTC. It translates to CASRANGRLTYEQYF.